This is a list of T cell receptor beta chains from one sample in a study of blood T cells in healthy people across ages. TCRdb redid the calling of the 5' RACE reads with MiXCR, one entry per CDR3 protein. The table lists 1.5 million to 2 million distinct CDR3 sequences, roughly two fifths of them singletons. The sample consisted of blood. Every receptor here comes from a human donor in good health. The CDR3 runs from the conserved cysteine through the conserved F or W. D genes are given only for firm matches. Expanded clones are given a class, and other clones once, few, many or no size at all.

V gene	J gene	clone size	D gene	CDR3 protein	CDR3 DNA
TRBV21-1	TRBJ2-5	NA	NA	CASVAGKEETQYF	TGTGCCAGCGTGGCCGGGAAGGAAGAGACCCAGTACTTC
TRBV7-3	TRBJ2-6	NA	NA	CASSPFNTGANVLTF	TGTGCCAGCAGCCCATTTAATACTGGGGCCAACGTCCTGACTTTC
TRBV28	TRBJ1-2	NA	NA	CAAEGGMRDYGYTF	TGTGCCGCCGAGGGCGGGATGAGGGACTATGGCTACACCTTC
TRBV10-3	TRBJ2-5	NA	TRBD2	CATTGGETQYF	TGTGCCACTACGGGGGGTGAGACCCAGTACTTC
TRBV12-3/TRBV12-4	TRBJ1-2	many	TRBD1	CASSSGTVDGYTF	TGTGCCAGCAGCTCCGGGACAGTTGACGGCTACACCTTC
TRBV19	TRBJ2-5	few	TRBD1	CASSPDRAWETQYF	TGTGCCAGTAGCCCTGACAGGGCCTGGGAGACCCAGTACTTC
TRBV7-9	TRBJ2-1	NA	NA	CASSQTPANNEQFF	TGTGCCAGCAGTCAAACCCCGGCCAACAATGAGCAGTTCTTC
TRBV12-3/TRBV12-4	TRBJ2-3	NA	TRBD2	CASSFSLALDTQYF	TGTGCCAGCAGTTTCTCACTAGCGTTGGATACGCAGTATTTT
TRBV9	TRBJ2-3	NA	NA	CASSVGFSGTDTQYF	TGTGCCAGCAGCGTAGGATTTAGCGGTACAGATACGCAGTATTTT
TRBV20-1	TRBJ1-2	NA	TRBD1	CSARVREGQYGYTF	TGCAGTGCCCGCGTAAGGGAGGGACAGTATGGCTACACCTTC
TRBV15	TRBJ2-3	NA	NA	CATSRDADTQYF	TGTGCCACCAGCAGAGATGCAGATACGCAGTATTTT
TRBV7-2	TRBJ2-1	NA	TRBD2	CASRGTSGLSGEQFF	TGTGCCAGCAGGGGTACTAGCGGCTTATCGGGTGAGCAGTTCTTC
TRBV10-3	TRBJ2-3	NA	NA	CAIRRQAITDTQYF	TGTGCCATCAGGAGACAGGCAATCACAGATACGCAGTATTTT
TRBV9	TRBJ2-4	many	NA	CASSGILAKNIQYF	TGTGCCAGCAGCGGGATTCTAGCCAAAAACATTCAGTACTTC
TRBV5-1	TRBJ2-5	NA	NA	CASSFGTMWETQYF	TGCGCCAGCAGCTTTGGGACCATGTGGGAGACCCAGTACTTC
TRBV3-1	TRBJ1-5	NA	NA	CASSQDTRGGQPQHF	TGTGCCAGCAGCCAAGATACCAGGGGAGGCCAGCCCCAGCATTTT
TRBV10-3	TRBJ2-6	NA	NA	CAISESVGAGANVLTF	TGTGCCATCAGTGAGTCGGTGGGGGCTGGGGCCAACGTCCTGACTTTC
TRBV29-1	TRBJ1-1	few	NA	CSQKRGSEAFF	TGCAGCCAAAAAAGGGGGAGTGAAGCTTTCTTT
TRBV7-2	TRBJ1-5	NA	NA	CASSYRDRADQPQHF	TGTGCCAGCAGCTACAGGGACCGGGCGGATCAGCCCCAGCATTTT
TRBV29-1	TRBJ1-2	NA	NA	CSVEDQTGSGYTF	TGCAGCGTTGAAGACCAAACAGGGAGCGGCTACACCTTC
TRBV27	TRBJ2-7	NA	NA	CANSPMGGSYEQYF	TGTGCCAACAGCCCAATGGGGGGCTCCTACGAGCAGTACTTC
TRBV7-9	TRBJ1-2	few	NA	CATQLAGEESTF	TGTGCCACCCAGCTGGCCGGGGAGGAAAGCACCTTC
TRBV7-8	TRBJ1-2	many	NA	CASSPYGYYGYTF	TGTGCCAGCAGCCCCTACGGCTACTATGGCTACACCTTC
TRBV4-1	TRBJ2-7	few	NA	CASSQEGTTVEQYF	TGCGCCAGCAGCCAAGAGGGAACTACGGTCGAGCAGTACTTC
TRBV6-1	TRBJ1-5	NA	NA	CASTRRGDQPQHF	TGTGCCAGCACCCGAAGGGGGGATCAGCCCCAGCATTTT
TRBV20-1	TRBJ2-1	NA	NA	CSASNLDRNNEQFF	TGCAGTGCTAGCAACCTAGACAGAAACAATGAGCAGTTCTTC
TRBV12-3/TRBV12-4	TRBJ2-3	NA	NA	CATRQTQRDTQYF	TGTGCCACCAGACAGACGCAACGGGATACGCAGTATTTT
TRBV5-5	TRBJ2-2	NA	TRBD1	CASSLGQGSLLAGELFF	TGTGCCAGCAGCCTGGGACAGGGAAGCTTATTAGCCGGGGAGCTGTTTTTT
TRBV4-2	TRBJ2-2	NA	TRBD1	CASSQGTGLTGELFF	TGTGCCAGCAGCCAAGGGACAGGGTTAACCGGGGAGCTGTTTTTT
TRBV7-9	TRBJ2-7	few	TRBD2	CASSPLTGTSSYEQYF	TGTGCCAGCAGTCCCCTCACCGGGACTAGCTCCTACGAGCAGTACTTC
TRBV5-6	TRBJ1-2	NA	NA	CASSLGREFGYTF	TGTGCCAGCAGCTTGGGCAGGGAATTTGGCTACACCTTC
TRBV4-1	TRBJ1-5	few	TRBD1	CASSHRQGTSNQPQHF	TGCGCCAGCAGCCATCGACAGGGTACAAGCAATCAGCCCCAGCATTTT
TRBV5-1	TRBJ2-1	many	TRBD1	CASSLFQGARTNEQFF	TGCGCCAGCAGCCTTTTCCAGGGGGCGCGAACCAATGAGCAGTTCTTC
TRBV3-1	TRBJ1-2	NA	NA	CASSQAGTNGYTF	TGTGCCAGCAGCCAGGCCGGGACAAATGGCTACACCTTC
TRBV20-1	TRBJ2-1	NA	TRBD2	CSASQSAGTSESEQFF	TGCAGTGCTAGCCAGAGCGCCGGGACTAGCGAGAGTGAGCAGTTCTTC
TRBV12-3/TRBV12-4	TRBJ2-7	NA	NA	CASSLGGDPPGLYEQYF	TGTGCCAGCAGTTTAGGGGGGGACCCTCCTGGACTCTACGAGCAGTACTTC
TRBV24-1	TRBJ2-3	once	TRBD2	CATSEARGGRADTQYF	TGTGCCACCAGTGAAGCCCGGGGGGGGCGCGCAGATACGCAGTATTTT
TRBV9	TRBJ2-3	few	NA	CASSEGHLVELTQYF	TGTGCCAGCAGCGAGGGACATCTAGTTGAGCTAACGCAGTATTTT
TRBV10-3	TRBJ1-5	NA	TRBD1	CAISKTGEGNQPQHF	TGTGCCATCAGCAAGACAGGGGAGGGCAATCAGCCCCAGCATTTT
TRBV7-9	TRBJ2-1	NA	NA	CASSLQGSGSNEQFF	TGTGCCAGCAGCTTGCAGGGGTCAGGGAGTAATGAGCAGTTCTTC
TRBV16	TRBJ1-5	NA	NA	CASSQFMNQPQHF	TGTGCCAGCAGCCAATTCATGAATCAGCCCCAGCATTTT
TRBV4-3	TRBJ2-7	few	NA	CASSTRRTGVYEQYF	TGCGCCAGCAGCACCCGGAGGACGGGGGTCTACGAGCAGTACTTC
TRBV6-2/TRBV6-3	TRBJ2-2	NA	NA	CASSSAAELFF	TGTGCCAGCAGCTCCGCCGCTGAGCTGTTTTTT
TRBV29-1	TRBJ2-3	few	NA	CSVVQGYTDTQYF	TGCAGCGTTGTTCAGGGATACACAGATACGCAGTATTTT
TRBV5-1	TRBJ1-1	NA	NA	CASSRAGNRNITEAFF	TGCGCCAGCAGCCGCGCCGGGAACCGGAATATCACTGAAGCTTTCTTT